These T cell receptor beta chains were read from a single sample in a study of cytomegalovirus exposure and HLA in healthy donors. Assay used: immunoSEQ multiplex PCR; TCRdb lists only in-frame clones, some missing. The data hold 170,000 or so clones, with roughly 90% observed a single time. The sequenced material came from PBMCs. These receptors were taken from a woman younger than 30 in good health and CMV-seronegative. The CDR3 runs from the conserved cysteine through the conserved F or W. Fields, in order: D gene, J gene, clone size, V gene, CDR3 DNA, CDR3 protein. A D gene is named only where the DNA matches it firmly. A clone size is listed for some rows: how often the clone was seen (once, few, many), or a class if it is expanded.

TRBD2	TRBJ2-2	-	TRBV11-2	TGTGCCAGCAGCGGACTAGCGGGGGGGGCCAGGGAGCTGTTTTTT	CASSGLAGGARELFF
-	TRBJ1-1	-	TRBV21-1	TGTGCCAGCAGCAAAGCGCTGAAGGGGGCGGGGACTGAAGCTTTCTTT	CASSKALKGAGTEAFF
-	TRBJ2-7	-	TRBV7-9	TGTGCCAGCATTGATACAGGGACCTATTCAAGCTACGAGCAGTACTTC	CASIDTGTYSSYEQYF
-	TRBJ1-3	few	TRBV2	TGTGCCAGCAGTGATACGGAGTTCTCTGGAAACACCATATATTTT	CASSDTEFSGNTIYF
TRBD1	TRBJ2-7	-	TRBV9	TGTGCCAGCAGGGGACAGGGGACCCACGAGCAGTACTTC	CASRGQGTHEQYF
-	TRBJ2-1	-	TRBV11-1	TGTGCCAGCAGCTTAGGTGGGGCCGAGCAGTTCTTC	CASSLGGAEQFF
TRBD1	TRBJ1-2	-	TRBV27	TGTGCCAGCAGTTTAGGGGGCAGGGGGCTTAATAGTGGCTACACCTTC	CASSLGGRGLNSGYTF
-	TRBJ1-1	-	TRBV7-9	TGTGCCAGCAGCGCCACAGGGTACTCAGGGAACACTGAAGCTTTCTTT	CASSATGYSGNTEAFF
-	TRBJ2-3	-	TRBV6-1	TGTGCCAGCAGTGAAGCCACCAGGGCAAGAGATACGCAGTATTTT	CASSEATRARDTQYF
TRBD1	TRBJ1-6	-	TRBV19	TGTGCCAATACCTCGACAGGGGAGTGTTCACCCCTCCACTTT	CANTSTGECSPLHF
TRBD1	TRBJ1-1	-	TRBV27	TGTGCCAGCAGGAGGGGACAGGGGTTAAGAACTGAAGCTTTCTTT	CASRRGQGLRTEAFF
-	TRBJ2-2	few	TRBV5-6	TGTGCCAGCAGCTTGGTTGCGGAGTCCAACACCGGGGAGCTGTTTTTT	CASSLVAESNTGELFF
TRBD1	TRBJ1-1	-	TRBV6-5	TGTGCCAGCAGTTACGACAGGGGTCGAGCTTTCTTT	CASSYDRGRAFF
-	TRBJ1-2	once	TRBV27	TGTGCCAGCAGTTTACAGGGCCGCCCTAACTATGGCTACACCTTC	CASSLQGRPNYGYTF
TRBD1	TRBJ1-1	-	TRBV27	TGTGCCAGCAGTTTGGGGACAGGGGGTTGGTACACTGAAGCTTTCTTT	CASSLGTGGWYTEAFF
-	TRBJ2-3	-	TRBV30	TGTGCCTGGTCGGTTACGAGGTCTACGCAGTATTTT	CAWSVTRSTQYF
TRBD1	TRBJ2-2	once	TRBV6-4	TGTGCCAGCAGGGGACAGGGTCCCACCGGGGAGCTGTTTTTT	CASRGQGPTGELFF
-	TRBJ1-5	-	TRBV7-9	TGTTCCAGCAGCTCTTATACCGACAGTCAGCCCCAGCATTTT	CSSSSYTDSQPQHF
-	TRBJ2-7	-	TRBV27	TGTGCCAGCAGGGGGCCGATCTACGAGCAGTACTTC	CASRGPIYEQYF
-	TRBJ2-5	-	TRBV9	TGTGCCAGCAGGGAAGACAGCCAAGAGACCCAGTACTTC	CASREDSQETQYF
-	TRBJ1-6	few	TRBV7-9	TGTGCCAGCAGCTCTATCCGTGGGGGGATTAATTCACCCCTCCACTTT	CASSSIRGGINSPLHF
TRBD1	TRBJ1-5	-	TRBV19	TGTGCCAGTAGTTTCCCGGGACAGATCCTTTATAGCAATCAGCCCCAGCATTTT	CASSFPGQILYSNQPQHF